These 5 T cell receptor beta chains share one sample of origin, sequenced in a study of blood T cell repertoires in COVID-19. Profiling relied on immunoSEQ multiplex PCR, and the TCRdb table lists in-frame clones only, not all of them. The sample consists of 95,000 to 150,000 clones, 87% of them appearing once. The sequenced sample was peripheral blood. The receptors stem from a woman between 65 and 79 years old with acute or convalescent COVID-19.

The V gene is TRBV2, the J gene TRBJ1-4; perhaps TRBD1 as D (5 bases). Trimming shortened V by 6 bases and J by 5 bases, and 19 bases separated the two germline ends. This CDR3 is 16 amino acids long. Germline-derived CDR1 and CDR2 are SNHLY and FYNNEI. The chain's CDR3 is CASRLTHGAGNEKLFF. For the CDR3, the DNA is TGTGCCAGCAGACTCACCCATGGGGCGGGAAATGAAAAACTGTTTTTT.

The rearrangement joins TRBV5-4 to TRBJ1-2, with D possibly TRBD1 on 5 matching bases. Per the germline V gene, CDR1 is SGHNT and CDR2 is YYREEE (reference sequence). With 4 bases removed from V and 3 bases from J, the gap between germline ends came to 13 bases. CDR3 length: 14 amino acids. Here the CDR3 reads CASSPGAPYYGYTF. In DNA, the CDR3 is TGTGCCAGCAGCCCTGGGGCGCCCTACTATGGCTACACCTTC.

This sequence joins TRBV28 and TRBJ2-2; TRBD2 agrees at 11 bases. V lost 3 bases to trimming and J lost 7 bases; unmatched junction nucleotides: 7. CDR3 length: 16 residues. Looked up from germline, CDR1 is MDHEN and CDR2 is SYDVKM. DNA of the CDR3: TGTGCCAGCAGTTTTATGGGACTAGCGGCCCGCGGGGAGCTGTTTTTT. This encodes CASSFMGLAARGELFF. The complete variable domain, with remaining parts taken from reference TRBV28 and TRBJ2-2, reads DVKVTQSSRYLVKRTGEKVFLECVQDMDHENMFWYRQDPGLGLRLIYFSYDVKMKEKGDIPEGYSVSREKKERFSLILESASTNQTSMYLCASSFMGLAARGELFFGEGSRLTVL.

The gene calls are TRBV21-1 and TRBJ1-1; TRBD1 was called by the table and not checked on the DNA. TRBV21-1 is a listed pseudogene. The CDR3 loop spans 17 amino acids. For the CDR3, the DNA is TGTGCCAGCAGCCCCCTGGGGCAAGGCGAAGGGAACACTGAAGCTTTCTTT. It specifies CASSPLGQGEGNTEAFF.

The J gene is TRBJ1-2, the V gene TRBV28; 8 positions match TRBD1. CDR1 MDHEN and CDR2 SYDVKM come from the germline V gene. CDR3 length equals 15 residues. Trimming took 6 bases from V and 5 from J; bases not matched to a gene: 11. This CDR3 is CASSFVPGQEYGYTF. The DNA of the CDR3 is TGTGCCAGCAGCTTCGTTCCGGGACAGGAATATGGCTACACCTTC.